The sequence of this TCR beta chain was determined in a study of monozygotic twins with inflammatory bowel disease. For each CDR3 protein, TCRdb gives one entry from its re-call of the 5' RACE reads, without DNA. In all, the sample yields about 440,000 distinct CDR3 sequences. The sequence derives from a human donor with ulcerative colitis or Crohn's disease, or a healthy co-twin of an affected twin (not recorded which). Material for sequencing was blood.

CDR3 in amino acids: CSAISRDTFSYEQYF. The gene calls are TRBV20-1 and TRBJ2-7; the TCRdb D gene call, TRBD1, has no DNA to confirm it. Germline CDR1 reads DFQATT; CDR2 reads SNEGSKA (reference sequence). The CDR3 has 15 amino acids.